This record looks at one T cell receptor beta chain sequence and its context. Its antigen remains unknown. The data are from a study of T cell responses to AZD1222 COVID-19 vaccine. Overall study findings and caveats: The sample set comprised mostly white British donors with more females, and clonal diversity was possibly underestimated. Of the AZD1222 recipients, only 5 or 6 were seropositive at baseline.

Produced via immunoSEQ multiplex PCR; TCRdb's table is partial and in-frame only. The profile covers about 99,000 clones, with approximately 90% appearing a single time and approximately 9% taken by the ten largest. The ends were cut back, 7 bases at V and 7 bases at J, with 17 bases in the middle. Germline values: CDR1 SGHRS, CDR2 YFSETQ. This CDR3 region has 13 residues. Sequenced material: peripheral blood, taken 28 days after the second AZD1222 dose. The gene calls are TRBV5-1 and TRBJ1-1, with TRBD1 as a possible D gene (5 bases). This receptor was obtained from an adult who received the AZD1222 COVID-19 vaccine. This chain's CDR3 is CASGPTGVGEAFF. The DNA for the CDR3 is TGCGCCAGCGGTCCAACAGGAGTCGGTGAAGCTTTCTTT.